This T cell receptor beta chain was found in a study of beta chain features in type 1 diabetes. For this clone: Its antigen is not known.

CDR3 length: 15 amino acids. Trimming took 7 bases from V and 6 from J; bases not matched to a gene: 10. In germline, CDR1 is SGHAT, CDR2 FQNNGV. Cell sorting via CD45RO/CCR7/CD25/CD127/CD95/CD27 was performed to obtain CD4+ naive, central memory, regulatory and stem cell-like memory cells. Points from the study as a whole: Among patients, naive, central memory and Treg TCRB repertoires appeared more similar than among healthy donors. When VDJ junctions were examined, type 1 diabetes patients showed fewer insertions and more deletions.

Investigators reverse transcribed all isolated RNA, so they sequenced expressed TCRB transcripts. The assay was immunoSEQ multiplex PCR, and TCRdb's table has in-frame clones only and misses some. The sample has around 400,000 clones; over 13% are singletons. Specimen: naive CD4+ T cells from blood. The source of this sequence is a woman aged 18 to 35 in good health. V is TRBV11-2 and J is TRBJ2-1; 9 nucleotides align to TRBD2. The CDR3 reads CASTSGTSRSNEQFF. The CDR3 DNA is TGTGCCAGCACCTCAGGGACTAGCAGGTCCAATGAGCAGTTCTTC.